The 11 T cell receptor beta chains below all came from one sample that was sequenced in a study of type 1 regulatory T cells. Regarding the study as a whole: Compared with non-Tr1 cells, Tr1 cells showed a narrower TCR repertoire.

The antigens of these receptors remain unknown. One entry per CDR3 protein results from TCRdb running MiXCR on the reads. The sample yields 70,000 or so distinct CDR3 sequences, 20% seen once. Sequencing was done on a sample of cultured type 1 regulatory T (Tr1) cells, either the whole culture or a sorted fraction (not recorded which). These receptors were taken from a human donor in good health.

This rearrangement joins TRBV9 to TRBJ2-4, with 10 bases that match TRBD1. The germline CDR1 and CDR2 sequences are SGDLS and YYNGEE. Trimming at V came to 0 bases and at J to 8 bases, leaving 2 bases not matched to a gene. There are 14 residues in the CDR3. The CDR3 DNA follows: TGTGCCAGCAGCGTAGAGGACAGGGGGTACATTCAGTACTTC. Protein: CASSVEDRGYIQYF.

Note on this clonotype: One end of the junction varies from germline; a read error may be responsible. CDR3 residues: CASSLGPLRGTHF. CDR3 sequence (DNA): TGTGCCAGCAGCTTAGGCCCTCTTAGGGGGACACATTTC. The chain joins TRBV7-8 to TRBJ2-7, with a possible D match to TRBD1 (6 bases). Per germline, CDR1 SGHVS and CDR2 FQNEAQ. There are 13 residues in the CDR3. The full variable domain, in which reference TRBV7-8 and TRBJ2-7 provide the parts outside the CDR3, is GAGVSQSPRYKVAKRGQDVALRCDPISGHVSLFWYQQALGQGPEFLTYFQNEAQLDKSGLPSDRFFAERPEGSVSTLKIQRTQQEDSAVYLCASSLGPLRGTHFGPGTRLTVT.

In its sample, this clonotype was seen a few times. V gene TRBV7-8 combines with J gene TRBJ1-2; D may be TRBD1 (6 bases). Looked up from germline, CDR1 is SGHVS and CDR2 is FQNEAQ. The V end lost 5 bases, the J end lost 0 bases, and 13 bases lay between the germline ends. This CDR3 is built from 15 residues. CDR3 protein: CASSPGGGANYGYTF. As DNA, the CDR3 is TGTGCCAGCAGCCCGGGAGGGGGAGCTAACTATGGCTACACCTTC.

This clonotype has only a few counts. At one end the junction does not follow the germline gene, possibly because of a read error. The V and J genes are TRBV7-7 and TRBJ2-3, with D perhaps matching TRBD2 (5 bases). In germline, CDR1 is SSHAT, CDR2 FNYEAQ (reference sequence). This CDR3 region has 15 residues. The CDR3 DNA sequence: TGTGCTAGCAGCTTAAGGCTAGCTGGCCCAGATACGCAGTATTTT. Its protein product is CASSLRLAGPDTQYF.

The table lists this clonotype with many counts. The gene calls are TRBV7-8 and TRBJ1-1; D remains unclear. This CDR3 contains 13 residues. In germline, CDR1 is SGHVS, CDR2 FQNEAQ. V dropped 1 base and J dropped 1 base, with 4 bases sitting between them. The CDR3: CASSLDPNTEAFF. Here the CDR3 DNA reads TGTGCCAGCAGCTTAGACCCGAACACTGAAGCTTTCTTT.

This clonotype was seen many times. J is TRBJ1-5 and V is TRBV29-1, with D possibly being TRBD1 (5 bases). V shed 4 bases and J shed 6 bases, with 10 bases lying between them. Per the germline V gene, CDR1 is SQVTM and CDR2 is ANQGSEA. This CDR3 contains 12 residues. Here the CDR3 reads CSVARVGQPQHF. The CDR3 DNA is TGCAGCGTTGCCAGGGTGGGTCAGCCCCAGCATTTT.

CDR3 in DNA: TGTGCCAGCAGCCAAACAGGAGGTGAAGCTTTCTTT. It translates to CASSQTGGEAFF. V usage is TRBV3-1 and J usage is TRBJ1-1, with a weak D call TRBD1 (5 bases). Deletions cut 2 bases from V and 7 bases from J, with 8 bases between. The CDR3 loop spans 12 amino acids. From germline, CDR1 is LGHDT and CDR2 YNNKEL (reference sequence).

This chain uses TRBV7-9 with TRBJ2-1; 14 bases align to TRBD2. V shed 5 bases and J 4 bases; nucleotides not matched to a gene: 16. The CDR3 contains 20 residues. Looked up from germline, CDR1 is SEHNR and CDR2 is FQNEAQ (reference sequence). The CDR3 bases are TGTGCCAGCAGCCTGGGGACTAGCGGGAGTCCAATGGGGGTGTACAATGAGCAGTTCTTC. Translated: CASSLGTSGSPMGVYNEQFF.

This clonotype was seen a handful of times. The chain uses TRBV7-8 and TRBJ1-2; the match to TRBD1 covers 7 bases. CDR3 length: 15 amino acids. CDR1 is SGHVS, CDR2 FQNEAQ, per germline. J was trimmed by 4 bases and V by 5 bases; bases with no gene match: 10. The CDR3 spells CASSRETGVAYGYTF. The CDR3 DNA is TGTGCCAGCAGCCGAGAAACAGGGGTTGCCTATGGCTACACCTTC.

This clonotype was counted between two and nine times. CDR3 residues: CASSLALEQFF. DNA for the CDR3: TGTGCCAGCAGCTTAGCTTTAGAGCAGTTCTTC. The rearrangement joins TRBV7-8 to TRBJ2-1; D remains ambiguous. This CDR3 contains 11 residues. Germline V lookup: CDR1 SGHVS, CDR2 FQNEAQ. V gave up 0 bases and J gave up 10 bases, with 4 bases separating them.

The rearrangement joins TRBV5-1 to TRBJ2-2, with D possibly being TRBD1 or TRBD2 (7 bases each). This CDR3 has 13 amino acids. CDR1 and CDR2 (germline): SGHRS, YFSETQ. V was pared by 7 bases and J by 5 bases, with 12 bases between. The CDR3, as DNA: TGCGCCAGCGGGAGGGGGCCTACCGGGGAGCTGTTTTTT. It is translated as CASGRGPTGELFF.